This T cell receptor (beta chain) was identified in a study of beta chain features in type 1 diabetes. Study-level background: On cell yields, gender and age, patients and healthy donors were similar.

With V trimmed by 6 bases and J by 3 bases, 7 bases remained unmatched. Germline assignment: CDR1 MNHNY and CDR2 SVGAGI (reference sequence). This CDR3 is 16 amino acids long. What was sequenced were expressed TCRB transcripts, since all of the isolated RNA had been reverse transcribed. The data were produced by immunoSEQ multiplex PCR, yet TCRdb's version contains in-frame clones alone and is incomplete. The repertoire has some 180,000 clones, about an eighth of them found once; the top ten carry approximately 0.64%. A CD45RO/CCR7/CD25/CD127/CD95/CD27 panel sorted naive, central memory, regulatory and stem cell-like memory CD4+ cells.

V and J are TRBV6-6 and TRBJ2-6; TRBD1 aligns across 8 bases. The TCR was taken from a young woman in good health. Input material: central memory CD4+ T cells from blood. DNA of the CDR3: TGTGCCAGCAGAAGCGACAGGGGAAGTGGGGCCAACGTCCTGACTTTC. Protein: CASRSDRGSGANVLTF.